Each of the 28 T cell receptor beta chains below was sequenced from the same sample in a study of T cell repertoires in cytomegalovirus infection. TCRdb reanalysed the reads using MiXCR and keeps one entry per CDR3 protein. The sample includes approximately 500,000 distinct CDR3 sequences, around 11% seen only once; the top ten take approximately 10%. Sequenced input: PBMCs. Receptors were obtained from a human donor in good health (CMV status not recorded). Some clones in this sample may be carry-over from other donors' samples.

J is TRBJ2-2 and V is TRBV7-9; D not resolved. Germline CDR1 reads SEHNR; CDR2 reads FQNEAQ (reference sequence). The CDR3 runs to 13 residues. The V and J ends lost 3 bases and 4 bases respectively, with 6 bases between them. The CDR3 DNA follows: TGTGCCAGCAGCTTCGATACCACCGGGGAGCTGTTTTTT. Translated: CASSFDTTGELFF.

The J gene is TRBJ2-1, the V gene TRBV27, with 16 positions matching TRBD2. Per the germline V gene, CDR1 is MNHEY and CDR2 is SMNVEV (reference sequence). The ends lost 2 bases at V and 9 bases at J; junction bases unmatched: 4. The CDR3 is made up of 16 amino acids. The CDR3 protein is CASSLGTSGRAIEQFF. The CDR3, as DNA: TGTGCCAGCAGTTTAGGGACTAGCGGGAGGGCGATTGAGCAGTTCTTC.

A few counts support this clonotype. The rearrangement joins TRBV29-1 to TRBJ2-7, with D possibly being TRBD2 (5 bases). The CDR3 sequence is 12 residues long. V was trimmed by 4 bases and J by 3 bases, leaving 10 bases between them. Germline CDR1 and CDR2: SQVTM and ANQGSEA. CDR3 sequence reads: CSVGGEGYEQYF. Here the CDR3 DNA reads TGCAGCGTTGGGGGAGAGGGCTACGAGCAGTACTTC.

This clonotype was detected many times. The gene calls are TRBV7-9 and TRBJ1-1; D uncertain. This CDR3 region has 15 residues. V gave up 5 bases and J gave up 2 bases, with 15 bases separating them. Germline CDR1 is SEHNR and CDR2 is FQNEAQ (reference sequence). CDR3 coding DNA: TGTGCCAGCAGCCCTCCCGGGGTAGGCAACACTGAAGCTTTCTTT. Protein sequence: CASSPPGVGNTEAFF.

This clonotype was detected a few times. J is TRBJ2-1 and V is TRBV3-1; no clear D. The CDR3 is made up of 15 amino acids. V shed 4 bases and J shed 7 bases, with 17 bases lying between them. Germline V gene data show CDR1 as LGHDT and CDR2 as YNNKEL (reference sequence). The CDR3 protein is CASSRLSQMGNEQFF. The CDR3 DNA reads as TGTGCCAGCAGCCGCCTCTCCCAGATGGGGAATGAGCAGTTCTTC.

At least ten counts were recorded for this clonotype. In DNA, the CDR3 is TGTGCCAGCAGGCGTAGCTCCTACGAGCAGTACTTC. This translates into CASRRSSYEQYF. V gene TRBV7-2 combines with J gene TRBJ2-7; D is uncertain. Per the germline V gene, CDR1 is SGHTA and CDR2 is FQGNSA. The CDR3 runs 12 residues. Trimming took off 6 bases at V and 0 bases at J, with 6 bases between the two ends.

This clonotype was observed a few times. CDR3 sequence (DNA): TGTGCCAGTAGTGTAGCACCAGGGGCCACTGAAGCTTTCTTT. Translation: CASSVAPGATEAFF. The chain employs TRBV19 and TRBJ1-1, with D possibly being TRBD1 (6 bases). The V gene lost 5 bases and the J gene lost 4 bases, with 14 bases spanning the gap. The germline gives CDR1 LNHDA, CDR2 SQIVND (reference sequence). This CDR3 contains 14 residues. Full variable domain (remainder filled in from reference TRBV19 and TRBJ1-1): DGGITQSPKYLFRKEGQNVTLSCEQNLNHDAMYWYRQDPGQGLRLIYYSQIVNDFQKGDIAEGYSVSREKKESFPLTVTSAQKNPTAFYLCASSVAPGATEAFFGQGTRLTVV.

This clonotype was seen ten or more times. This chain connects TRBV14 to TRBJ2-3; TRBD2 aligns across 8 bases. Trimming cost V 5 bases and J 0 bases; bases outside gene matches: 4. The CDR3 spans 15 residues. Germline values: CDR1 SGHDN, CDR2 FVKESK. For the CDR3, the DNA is TGTGCCAGCAGCACTACTAGCGGTAGCACAGATACGCAGTATTTT. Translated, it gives CASSTTSGSTDTQYF.

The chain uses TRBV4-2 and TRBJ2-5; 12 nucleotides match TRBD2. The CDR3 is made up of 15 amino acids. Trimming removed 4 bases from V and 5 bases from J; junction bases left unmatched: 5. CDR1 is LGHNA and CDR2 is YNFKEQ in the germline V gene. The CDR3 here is CASSPWTSGEETQYF. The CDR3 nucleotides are TGTGCCAGCAGCCCCTGGACTAGCGGGGAGGAGACCCAGTACTTC.

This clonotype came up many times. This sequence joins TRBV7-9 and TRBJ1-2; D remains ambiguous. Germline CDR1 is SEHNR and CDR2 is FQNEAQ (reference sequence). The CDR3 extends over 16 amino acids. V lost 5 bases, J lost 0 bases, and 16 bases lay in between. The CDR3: CASSQTTSQPNYGYTF. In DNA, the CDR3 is TGTGCCAGCAGCCAAACCACCTCACAGCCTAACTATGGCTACACCTTC.

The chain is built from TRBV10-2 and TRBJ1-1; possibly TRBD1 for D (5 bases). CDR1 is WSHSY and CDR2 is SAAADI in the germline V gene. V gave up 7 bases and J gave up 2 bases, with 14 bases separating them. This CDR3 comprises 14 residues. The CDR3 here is CASNSGWGNTEAFF. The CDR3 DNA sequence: TGCGCCAGCAATTCAGGGTGGGGAAACACTGAAGCTTTCTTT.

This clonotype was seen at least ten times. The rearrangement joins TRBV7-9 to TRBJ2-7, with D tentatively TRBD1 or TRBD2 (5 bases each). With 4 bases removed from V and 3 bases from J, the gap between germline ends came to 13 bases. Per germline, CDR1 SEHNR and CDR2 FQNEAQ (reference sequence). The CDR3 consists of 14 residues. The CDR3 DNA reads TGTGCCAGCAGCTCTGGGACGTCCGTCTACGAGCAGTACTTC. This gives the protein CASSSGTSVYEQYF.

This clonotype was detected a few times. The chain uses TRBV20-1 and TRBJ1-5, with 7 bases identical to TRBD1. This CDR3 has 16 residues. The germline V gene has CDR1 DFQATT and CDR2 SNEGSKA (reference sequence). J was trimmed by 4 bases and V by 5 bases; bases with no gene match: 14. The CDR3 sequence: CSAFRGVIQGNQPQHF. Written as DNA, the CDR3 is TGCAGTGCTTTCCGGGGGGTTATACAGGGGAATCAGCCCCAGCATTTT.

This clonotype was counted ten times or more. The CDR3 DNA follows: TGTGCCAGCAGAAAGGGAGAGCTGAACACTGAAGCTTTCTTT. This sequence encodes CASRKGELNTEAFF. The chain employs TRBV6-1 and TRBJ1-1; D not certain. Trimming removed 6 bases at V and 0 bases at J, with 11 bases between. There are 14 residues in the CDR3. Looked up from germline, CDR1 is MNHNS and CDR2 is SASEGT.

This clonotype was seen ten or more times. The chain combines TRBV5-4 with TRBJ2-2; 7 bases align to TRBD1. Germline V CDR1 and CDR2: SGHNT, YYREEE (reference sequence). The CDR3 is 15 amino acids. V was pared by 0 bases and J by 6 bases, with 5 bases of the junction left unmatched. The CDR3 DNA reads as TGTGCCAGCAGCTTGGGGGACAGTAGGGCCGGGGAGCTGTTTTTT. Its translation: CASSLGDSRAGELFF.

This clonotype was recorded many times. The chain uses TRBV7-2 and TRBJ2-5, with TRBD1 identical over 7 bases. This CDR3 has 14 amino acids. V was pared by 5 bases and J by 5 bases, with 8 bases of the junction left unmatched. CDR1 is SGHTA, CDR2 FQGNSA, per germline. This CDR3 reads CASSHLTGMETQYF. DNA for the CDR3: TGTGCCAGCAGCCACCTGACAGGGATGGAGACCCAGTACTTC.

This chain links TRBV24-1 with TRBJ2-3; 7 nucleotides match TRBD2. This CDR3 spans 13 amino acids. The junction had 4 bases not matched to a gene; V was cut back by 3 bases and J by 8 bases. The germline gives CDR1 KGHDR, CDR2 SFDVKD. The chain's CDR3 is CATSDETGGTQYF. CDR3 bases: TGTGCCACCAGTGATGAAACGGGAGGTACGCAGTATTTT.

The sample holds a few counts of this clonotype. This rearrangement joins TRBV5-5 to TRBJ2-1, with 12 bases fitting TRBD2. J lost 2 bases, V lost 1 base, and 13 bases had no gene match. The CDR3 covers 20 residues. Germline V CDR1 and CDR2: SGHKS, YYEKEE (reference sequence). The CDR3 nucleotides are TGTGCCAGCAGCTTGAGACCGGGACTAGCGGGTGACCTTACCTACAATGAGCAGTTCTTC. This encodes CASSLRPGLAGDLTYNEQFF. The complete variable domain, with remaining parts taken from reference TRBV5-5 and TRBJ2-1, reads DAGVTQSPTHLIKTRGQQVTLRCSPISGHKSVSWYQQVLGQGPQFIFQYYEKEERGRGNFPDRFSARQFPNYSSELNVNALLLGDSALYLCASSLRPGLAGDLTYNEQFFGPGTRLTVL.

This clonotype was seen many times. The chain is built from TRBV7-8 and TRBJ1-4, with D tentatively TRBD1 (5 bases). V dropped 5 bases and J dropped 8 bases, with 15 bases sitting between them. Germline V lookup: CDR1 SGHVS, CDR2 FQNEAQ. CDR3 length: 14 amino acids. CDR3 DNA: TGTGCCAGCAGCCCGGGGACCGTCGAGGAAAAACTGTTTTTT. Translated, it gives CASSPGTVEEKLFF.

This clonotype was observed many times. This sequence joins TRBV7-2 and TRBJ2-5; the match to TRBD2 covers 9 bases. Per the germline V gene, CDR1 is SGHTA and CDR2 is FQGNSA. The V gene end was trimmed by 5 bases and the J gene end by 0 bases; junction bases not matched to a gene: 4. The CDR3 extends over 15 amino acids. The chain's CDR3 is CASSRRLADQETQYF. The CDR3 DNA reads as TGTGCCAGCAGCCGGCGACTAGCGGACCAAGAGACCCAGTACTTC. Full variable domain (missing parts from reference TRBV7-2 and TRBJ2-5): GAGVSQSPSNKVTEKGKDVELRCDPISGHTALYWYRQSLGQGLEFLIYFQGNSAPDKSGLPSDRFSAERTGGSVSTLTIQRTQQEDSAVYLCASSRRLADQETQYFGPGTRLLVL.

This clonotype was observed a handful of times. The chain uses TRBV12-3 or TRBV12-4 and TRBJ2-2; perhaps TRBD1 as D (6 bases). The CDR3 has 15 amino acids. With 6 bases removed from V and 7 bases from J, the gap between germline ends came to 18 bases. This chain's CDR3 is CASRKQGINIGELFF. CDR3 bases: TGTGCCAGCAGGAAACAGGGAATCAATATCGGGGAGCTGTTTTTT.

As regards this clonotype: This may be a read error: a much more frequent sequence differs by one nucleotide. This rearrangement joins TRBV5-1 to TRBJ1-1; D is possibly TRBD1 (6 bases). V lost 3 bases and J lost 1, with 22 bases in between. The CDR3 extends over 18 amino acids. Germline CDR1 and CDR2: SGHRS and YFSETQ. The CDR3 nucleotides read TGCGCCAGCAGCTGGGGAGGACAGTTCTATACATCGAACACTGAAGCTTTCTTT. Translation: CASSWGGQFYTSNTEAFF.

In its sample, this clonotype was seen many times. The CDR3 spells CASSIDSLAGDRLWTQYF. The CDR3, as DNA: TGTGCCAGCAGCATAGATTCCCTAGCGGGGGACCGACTTTGGACCCAGTACTTC. The J gene is TRBJ2-5, the V gene TRBV7-2; 10 nucleotides agree with TRBD2. This CDR3 comprises 18 residues. Germline CDR1 is SGHTA and CDR2 is FQGNSA. V lost 5 bases and J lost 7; bases outside the gene matches: 19.

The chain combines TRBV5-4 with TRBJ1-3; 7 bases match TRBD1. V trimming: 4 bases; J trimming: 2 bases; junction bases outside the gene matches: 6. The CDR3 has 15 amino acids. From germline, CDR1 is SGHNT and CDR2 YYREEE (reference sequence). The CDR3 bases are TGTGCCAGCAGCGGGGACAGTCGGACTGGAAACACCATATATTTT. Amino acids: CASSGDSRTGNTIYF.

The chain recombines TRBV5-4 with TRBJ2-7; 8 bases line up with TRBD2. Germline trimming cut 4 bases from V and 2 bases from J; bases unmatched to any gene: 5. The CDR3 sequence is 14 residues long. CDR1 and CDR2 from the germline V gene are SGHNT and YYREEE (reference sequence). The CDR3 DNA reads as TGTGCCAGCAGCGACCAGCGGGGGCCCTACGAGCAGTACTTC. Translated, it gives CASSDQRGPYEQYF.

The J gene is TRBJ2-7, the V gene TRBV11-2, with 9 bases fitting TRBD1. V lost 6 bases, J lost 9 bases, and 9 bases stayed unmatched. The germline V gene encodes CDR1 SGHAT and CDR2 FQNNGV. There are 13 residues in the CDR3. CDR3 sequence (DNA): TGTGCCAGCAGATCGGGACAGGGAGCGTCGCAGTACTTC. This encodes CASRSGQGASQYF.

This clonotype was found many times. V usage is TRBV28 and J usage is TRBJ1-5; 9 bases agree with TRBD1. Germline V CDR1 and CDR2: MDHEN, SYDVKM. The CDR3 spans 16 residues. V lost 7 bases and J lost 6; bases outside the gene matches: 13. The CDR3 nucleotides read TGTGCCAGCACCCCCCGGGGACAGGGAGAGGGTCAGCCCCAGCATTTT. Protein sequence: CASTPRGQGEGQPQHF.

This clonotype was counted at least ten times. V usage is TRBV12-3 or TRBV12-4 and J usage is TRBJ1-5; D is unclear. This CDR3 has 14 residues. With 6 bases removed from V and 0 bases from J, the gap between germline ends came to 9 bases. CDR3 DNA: TGTGCCAGCAGCTGGACCCCTAGCAATCAGCCCCAGCATTTT. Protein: CASSWTPSNQPQHF.